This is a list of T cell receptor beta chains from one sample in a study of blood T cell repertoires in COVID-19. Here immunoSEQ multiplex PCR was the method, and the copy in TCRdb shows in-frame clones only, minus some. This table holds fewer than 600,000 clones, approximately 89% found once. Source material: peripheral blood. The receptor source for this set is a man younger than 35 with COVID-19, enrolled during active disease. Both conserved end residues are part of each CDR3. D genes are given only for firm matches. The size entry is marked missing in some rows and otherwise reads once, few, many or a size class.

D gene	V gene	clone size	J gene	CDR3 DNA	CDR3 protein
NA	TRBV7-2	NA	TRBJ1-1	TGTGCCAGCAGCCCAGGCGGGCCAAACACTGAAGCTTTCTTT	CASSPGGPNTEAFF
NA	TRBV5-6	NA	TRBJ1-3	TGTGCCAGCAGCTTGTCCCAGGTTTTGGGAAACACCATATATTTT	CASSLSQVLGNTIYF
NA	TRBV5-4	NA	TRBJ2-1	TGTGCCAGCAGCTTAGAGGGCTCCTACAATGAGCAGTTCTTC	CASSLEGSYNEQFF
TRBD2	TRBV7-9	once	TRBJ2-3	TGTGCCAGCAGCTTAGTACGTAGCGGGTACTATCCTAGCACAGATACGCAGTATTTT	CASSLVRSGYYPSTDTQYF
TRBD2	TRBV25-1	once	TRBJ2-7	TGTGCCAGCAGTGATAGCGGGGTAAGGGAGCAGTACTTC	CASSDSGVREQYF
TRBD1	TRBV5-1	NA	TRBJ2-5	TGCGCCAGCAGGGACCCCGGGACAGGGGGCGCGGGAGAGACCCAGTACTTC	CASRDPGTGGAGETQYF
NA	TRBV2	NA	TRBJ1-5	TGTGCCAGCAGGCAGGGCCCCTATCAGCCCCAGCATTTT	CASRQGPYQPQHF
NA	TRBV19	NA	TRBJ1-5	TGTGCCAGTAGTATAGCGGGGAATCAGCCCCAGCATTTT	CASSIAGNQPQHF
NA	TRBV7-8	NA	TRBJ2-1	TGTGCCAGCAGCTTAGAGTCCAGGACCTACAATGAGCAGTTCTTC	CASSLESRTYNEQFF
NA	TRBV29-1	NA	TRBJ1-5	TGCAGCGTTGGATGGCTGGCGGGTAGCAATCAGCCCCAGCATTTT	CSVGWLAGSNQPQHF
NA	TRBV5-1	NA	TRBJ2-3	TGCGCCAGCAGCTTGGGAGGGTACACAGATACGCAGTATTTT	CASSLGGYTDTQYF
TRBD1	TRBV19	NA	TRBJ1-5	TGTGCCACCAGGGGGTCACAGATCTATAGCAATCAGCCCCAGCATTTT	CATRGSQIYSNQPQHF
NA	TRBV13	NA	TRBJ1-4	TGTGCCAGCAGCCTGGACAGAGGGGAAAAACTGTTTTTT	CASSLDRGEKLFF
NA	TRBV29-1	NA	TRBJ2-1	TGCAGCGTTGTCCCGGACAGGAGGGAGTTCTTC	CSVVPDRREFF
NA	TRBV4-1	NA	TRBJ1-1	TGCGCCAGCAGCCAAGGCCCCTCTAGTGGGACTGAAGCTTTCTTT	CASSQGPSSGTEAFF
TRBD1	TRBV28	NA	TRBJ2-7	TGTGCCAGCAGTTCCCCGAGACAGGGGGACCACGAGCAGTACTTC	CASSSPRQGDHEQYF
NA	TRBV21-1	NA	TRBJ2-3	TGTGCCAGCAGCAAAGCGCTGGATGGGACTGCCAGCACAGATACGCAGTATTTT	CASSKALDGTASTDTQYF
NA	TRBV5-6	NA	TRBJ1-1	TGTGCCAGCAGCTTGGGTCCAGACACCTTCTCCTTGAACACTGAAGCTTTCTTT	CASSLGPDTFSLNTEAFF
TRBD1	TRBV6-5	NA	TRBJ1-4	TGTGCCAGCGGGGGACCGGGACAGGGTAGCGAAAAACTGTTTTTT	CASGGPGQGSEKLFF
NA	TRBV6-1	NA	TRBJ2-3	TGTGCCAGCAGTGGCGCACAGGGGGGGGTCACAGATACGCAGTATTTT	CASSGAQGGVTDTQYF
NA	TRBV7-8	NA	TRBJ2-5	TGTGCCAGCAGCTTACCGTACCCTAAAGAGACCCAGTACTTC	CASSLPYPKETQYF
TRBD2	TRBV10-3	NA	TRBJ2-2	TGTGCCATCACCTCTAGCGGGAGGAACACCGGGGAGCTGTTTTTT	CAITSSGRNTGELFF
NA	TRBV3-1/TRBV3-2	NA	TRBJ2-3	TGTGCCAGCAGCCAAGATCGGCTAGACACAGATACGCAGTATTTT	CASSQDRLDTDTQYF
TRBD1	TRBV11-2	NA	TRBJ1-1	TGTGCCAGCAGCTTAGTGGGACAGGTGAACACTGAAGCTTTCTTT	CASSLVGQVNTEAFF
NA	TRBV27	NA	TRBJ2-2	TGTGCCAGCAGTTTTGTGGGAGGTTACACCGGGGAGCTGTTTTTT	CASSFVGGYTGELFF
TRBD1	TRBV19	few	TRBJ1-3	TGTGCCACCGGGACAGGGCCTGGAAACACCATATATTTT	CATGTGPGNTIYF
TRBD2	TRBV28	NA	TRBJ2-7	TGTGCCAGCAGTCGACTAGCGGGAGCTCTCGACGAGCAGTACTTC	CASSRLAGALDEQYF
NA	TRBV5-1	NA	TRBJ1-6	TGCGCCAGCAGCTTGAACGGACATACAAATCCTTCACCCCTCCACTTT	CASSLNGHTNPSPLHF
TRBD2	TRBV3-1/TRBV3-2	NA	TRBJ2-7	TGTGCCAGCAGCCAAATCGTCACTAGCGGGAGTTACGAGCAGTACTTC	CASSQIVTSGSYEQYF
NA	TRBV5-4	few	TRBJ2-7	TGTGCCAGCAGCTTGGGTTCAGCCTACGAGCAGTACTTC	CASSLGSAYEQYF
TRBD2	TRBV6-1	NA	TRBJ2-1	TGTGCCAGCAGTGATTTTGCGGGGGGGCGTTACAATGAGCAGTTCTTC	CASSDFAGGRYNEQFF
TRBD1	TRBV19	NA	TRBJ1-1	TGTGCCAGTAGTAGGGACAGGGGGCGAGGGTCTGAAGCTTTCTTT	CASSRDRGRGSEAFF
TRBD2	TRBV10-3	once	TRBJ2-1	TGTGCCATCAGTGGGGGGGGGAGTTTGGATGAGCAGTTCTTC	CAISGGGSLDEQFF
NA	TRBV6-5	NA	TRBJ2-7	TGTGCCAGCAGCACAAGCGGGCCGCTCTCCTACGAGCAGTACTTC	CASSTSGPLSYEQYF
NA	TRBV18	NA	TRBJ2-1	TGTGCCAGCTCACTTGCGATGGGCCAAGGGGTGAATGAGCAGTTCTTC	CASSLAMGQGVNEQFF
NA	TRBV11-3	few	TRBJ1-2	TGTGCCAGCAGCTTCGTCGGGGGGTTCGATGGCTACACCTTC	CASSFVGGFDGYTF
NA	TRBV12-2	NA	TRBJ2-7	TGTGCAAGTCGCTTAAGACAGGGTACCTACGAGCAGTACTTC	CASRLRQGTYEQYF
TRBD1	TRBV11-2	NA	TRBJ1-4	TGTGCCAGCAGTTCACTCGACAGGGGGGGCGAAAAACTGTTTTTT	CASSSLDRGGEKLFF
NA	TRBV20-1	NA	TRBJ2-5	TGCAGTGCTAGTTCTGAGACCCAGTACTTC	CSASSETQYF
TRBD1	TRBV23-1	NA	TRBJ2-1	TGCGCCAGCAGTCAGAACAGGGGTGGGACCTACAATGAGCAGTTCTTC	CASSQNRGGTYNEQFF
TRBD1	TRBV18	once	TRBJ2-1	TGTGCCAGCTCACCGGACAGGGCCAATGAGCAGTTCTTC	CASSPDRANEQFF
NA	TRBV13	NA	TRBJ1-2	TGTGCCAGCAGCTTAGAGCAGGGTACATCCACTAACTATGGCTACACCTTC	CASSLEQGTSTNYGYTF
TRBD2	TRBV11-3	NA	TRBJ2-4	TGTGCCAGCAGCTTACGGCCGACTAGCGGGAGGTCCAAAAACATTCAGTACTTC	CASSLRPTSGRSKNIQYF
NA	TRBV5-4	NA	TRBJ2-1	TGTGCCAGCAGCCCTGTTTCTAGTTGGGTGCAGTTCTTC	CASSPVSSWVQFF
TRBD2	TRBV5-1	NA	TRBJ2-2	TGCGCCAGCAGCTTCAGGGCTCCGGGACTAGCGGGGGGCGCGAACACCGGGGAGCTGTTTTTT	CASSFRAPGLAGGANTGELFF
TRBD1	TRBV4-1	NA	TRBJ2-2	TGCGCCAGCGGACAGGCATTGAACACCGGGGAGCTGTTTTTT	CASGQALNTGELFF
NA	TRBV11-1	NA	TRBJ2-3	TGTGCCAGCAGCTTAGCGCGGTGGGATACGCAGTATTTT	CASSLARWDTQYF
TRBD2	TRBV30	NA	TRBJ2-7	TGTGCCTGGACTACTAGCGGGCCTTACGAGCAGTACTTC	CAWTTSGPYEQYF
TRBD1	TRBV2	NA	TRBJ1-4	TGTGCCAGCAGGAGGACAGGGAATGAAAAACTGTTTTTT	CASRRTGNEKLFF
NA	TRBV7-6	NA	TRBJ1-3	TGTGCCAGCAGCTTACTTGGTAGTACTGGAAACACCATATATTTT	CASSLLGSTGNTIYF
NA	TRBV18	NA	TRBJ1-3	TGTGCCAGCTCCCGCCGGGGAGACGGAAACACCATATATTTT	CASSRRGDGNTIYF